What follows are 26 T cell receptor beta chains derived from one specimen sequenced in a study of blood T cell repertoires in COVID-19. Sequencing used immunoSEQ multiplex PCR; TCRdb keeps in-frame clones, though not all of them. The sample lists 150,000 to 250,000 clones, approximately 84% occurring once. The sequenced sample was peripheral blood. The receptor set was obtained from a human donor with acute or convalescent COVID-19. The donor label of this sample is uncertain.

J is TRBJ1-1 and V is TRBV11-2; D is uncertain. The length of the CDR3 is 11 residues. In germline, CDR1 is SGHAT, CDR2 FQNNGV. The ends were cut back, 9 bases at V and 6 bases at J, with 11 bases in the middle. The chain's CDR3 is CASLRGAEAFF. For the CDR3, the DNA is TGTGCCAGTTTGCGGGGAGCTGAAGCTTTCTTT.

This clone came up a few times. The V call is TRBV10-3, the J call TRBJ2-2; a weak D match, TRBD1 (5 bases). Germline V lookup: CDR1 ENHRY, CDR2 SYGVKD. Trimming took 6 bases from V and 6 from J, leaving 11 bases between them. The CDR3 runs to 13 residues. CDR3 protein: CAISEYRPGELFF. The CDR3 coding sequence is TGTGCCATCAGCGAATACAGGCCCGGGGAGCTGTTTTTT.

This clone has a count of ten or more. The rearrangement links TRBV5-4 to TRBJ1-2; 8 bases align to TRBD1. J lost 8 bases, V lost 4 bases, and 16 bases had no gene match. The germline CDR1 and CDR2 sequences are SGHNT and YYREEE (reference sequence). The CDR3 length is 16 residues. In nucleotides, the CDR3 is TGTGCCAGCAGCCCCCCCGGACAGGGTGGGTTTGGGGGCTACACCTTC. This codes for CASSPPGQGGFGGYTF.

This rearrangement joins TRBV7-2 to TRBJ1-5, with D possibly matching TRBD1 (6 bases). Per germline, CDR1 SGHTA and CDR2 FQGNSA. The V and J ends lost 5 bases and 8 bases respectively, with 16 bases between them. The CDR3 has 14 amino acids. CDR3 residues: CASSLQGGLEPQHF. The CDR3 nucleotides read TGTGCCAGCAGCCTACAGGGTGGGCTTGAGCCCCAGCATTTT.

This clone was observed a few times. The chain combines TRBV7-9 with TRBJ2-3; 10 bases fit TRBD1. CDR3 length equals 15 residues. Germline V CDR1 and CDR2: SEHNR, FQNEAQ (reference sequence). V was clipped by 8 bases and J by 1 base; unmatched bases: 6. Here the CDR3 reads CASGRDRGRTDTQYF. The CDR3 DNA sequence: TGTGCCAGCGGAAGGGACAGGGGACGCACAGATACGCAGTATTTT.

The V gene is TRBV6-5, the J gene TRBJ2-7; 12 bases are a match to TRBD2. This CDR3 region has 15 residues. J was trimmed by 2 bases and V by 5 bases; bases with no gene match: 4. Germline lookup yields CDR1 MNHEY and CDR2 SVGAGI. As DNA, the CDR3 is TGTGCCAGCAGTATGACTAGCGGGAGACCCTACGAGCAGTACTTC. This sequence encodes CASSMTSGRPYEQYF.

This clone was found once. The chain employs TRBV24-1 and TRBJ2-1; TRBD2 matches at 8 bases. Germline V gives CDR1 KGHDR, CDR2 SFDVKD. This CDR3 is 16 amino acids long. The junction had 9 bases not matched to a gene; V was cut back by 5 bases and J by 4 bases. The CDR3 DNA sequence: TGTGCCACCAGTGTCCCGGGGGGGGGCGCATACAATGAGCAGTTCTTC. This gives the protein CATSVPGGGAYNEQFF.

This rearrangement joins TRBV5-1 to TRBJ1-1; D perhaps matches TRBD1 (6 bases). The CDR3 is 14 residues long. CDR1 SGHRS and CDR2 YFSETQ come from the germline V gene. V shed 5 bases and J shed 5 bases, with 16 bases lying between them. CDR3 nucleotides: TGCGCCAGCAGTATCGCGGACAGTTGGACTGAAGCTTTCTTT. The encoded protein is CASSIADSWTEAFF.

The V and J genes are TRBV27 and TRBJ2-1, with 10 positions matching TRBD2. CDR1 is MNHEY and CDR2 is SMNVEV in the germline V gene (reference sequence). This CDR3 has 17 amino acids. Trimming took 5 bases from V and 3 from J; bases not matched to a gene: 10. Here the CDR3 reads CASSPPGSGRLYNEQFF. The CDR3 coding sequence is TGTGCCAGCAGTCCCCCGGGTAGCGGGAGGCTCTACAATGAGCAGTTCTTC.

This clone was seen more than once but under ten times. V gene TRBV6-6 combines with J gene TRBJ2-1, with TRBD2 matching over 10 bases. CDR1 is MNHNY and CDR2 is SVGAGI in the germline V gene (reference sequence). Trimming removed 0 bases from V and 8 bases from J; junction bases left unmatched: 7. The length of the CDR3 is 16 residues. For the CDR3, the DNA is TGTGCCAGCAGTTACTCGACGGCTAGCGGGAGCTATGAGCAGTTCTTC. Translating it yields CASSYSTASGSYEQFF.

The CDR3 loop reads CASSFSGGNTEAFF. The CDR3 region has the DNA TGTGCCAGCAGCTTTTCAGGGGGGAACACTGAAGCTTTCTTT. The V call is TRBV7-9, the J call TRBJ1-1, with 7 nucleotides matching TRBD1. Germline V gene data show CDR1 as SEHNR and CDR2 as FQNEAQ (reference sequence). This CDR3 contains 14 residues. J was trimmed by 1 base and V by 3 bases; bases with no gene match: 2.

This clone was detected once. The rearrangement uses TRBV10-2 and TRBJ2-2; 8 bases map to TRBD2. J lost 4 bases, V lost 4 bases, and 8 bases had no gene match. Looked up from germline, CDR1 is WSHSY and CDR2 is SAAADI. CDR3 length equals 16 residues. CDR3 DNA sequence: TGCGCCAGCAGTGGTGGTGCGGGAGGTGTCACCGGGGAGCTGTTTTTT. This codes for CASSGGAGGVTGELFF.

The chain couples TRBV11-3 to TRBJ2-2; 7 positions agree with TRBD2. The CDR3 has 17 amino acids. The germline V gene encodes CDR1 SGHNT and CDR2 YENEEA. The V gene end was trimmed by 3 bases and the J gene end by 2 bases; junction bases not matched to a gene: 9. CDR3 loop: CASSFSGLVTNTGELFF. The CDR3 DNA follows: TGTGCCAGCAGCTTCTCTGGACTAGTTACTAACACCGGGGAGCTGTTTTTT.

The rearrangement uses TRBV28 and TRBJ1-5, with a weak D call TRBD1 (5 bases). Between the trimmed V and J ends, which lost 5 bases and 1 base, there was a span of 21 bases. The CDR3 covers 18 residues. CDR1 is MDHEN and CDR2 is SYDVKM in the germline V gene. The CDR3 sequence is CASSHPQGTQGSNQPQHF. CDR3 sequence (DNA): TGTGCCAGCAGTCACCCCCAGGGTACCCAGGGAAGCAATCAGCCCCAGCATTTT.

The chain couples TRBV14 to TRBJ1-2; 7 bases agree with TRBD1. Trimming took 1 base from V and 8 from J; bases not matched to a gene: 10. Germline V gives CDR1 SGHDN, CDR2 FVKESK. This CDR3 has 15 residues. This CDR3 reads CASSQVSGQLSGYTF. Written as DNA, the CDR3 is TGTGCCAGCAGCCAAGTCTCGGGACAGTTAAGCGGCTACACCTTC.

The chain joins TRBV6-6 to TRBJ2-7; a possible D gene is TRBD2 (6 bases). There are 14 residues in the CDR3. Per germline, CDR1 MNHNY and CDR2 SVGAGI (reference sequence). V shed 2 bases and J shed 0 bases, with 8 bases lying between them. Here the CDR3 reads CASSYGGISYEQYF. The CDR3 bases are TGTGCCAGCAGTTACGGGGGGATCTCCTACGAGCAGTACTTC.

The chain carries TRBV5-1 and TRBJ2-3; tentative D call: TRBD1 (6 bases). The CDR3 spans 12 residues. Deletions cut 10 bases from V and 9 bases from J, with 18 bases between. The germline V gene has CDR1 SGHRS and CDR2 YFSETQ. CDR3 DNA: TGCGCCTCCTCGGACAGTCGTGAGACGCAGTATTTT. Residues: CASSDSRETQYF.

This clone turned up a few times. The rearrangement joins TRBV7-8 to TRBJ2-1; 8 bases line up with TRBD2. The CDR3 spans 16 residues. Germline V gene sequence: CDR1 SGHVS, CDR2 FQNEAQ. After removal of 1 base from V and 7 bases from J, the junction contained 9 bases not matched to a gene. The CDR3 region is CASSLGGAGGLNEQFF. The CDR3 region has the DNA TGTGCCAGCAGCTTAGGAGGGGCGGGAGGATTAAATGAGCAGTTCTTC.

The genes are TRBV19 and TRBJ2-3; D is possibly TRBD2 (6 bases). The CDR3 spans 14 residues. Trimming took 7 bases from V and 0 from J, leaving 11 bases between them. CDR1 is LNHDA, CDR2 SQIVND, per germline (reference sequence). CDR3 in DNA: TGTGCCAGTAAGACTCTAGCGAGCACAGATACGCAGTATTTT. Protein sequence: CASKTLASTDTQYF.

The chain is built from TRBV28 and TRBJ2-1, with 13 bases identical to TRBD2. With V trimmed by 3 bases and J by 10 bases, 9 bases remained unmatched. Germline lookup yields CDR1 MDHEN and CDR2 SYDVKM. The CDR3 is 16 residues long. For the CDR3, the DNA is TGTGCCAGCAGTTTTTTCGGACTAGCGGGGGCAGGGGAGCAGTTCTTC. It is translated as CASSFFGLAGAGEQFF.

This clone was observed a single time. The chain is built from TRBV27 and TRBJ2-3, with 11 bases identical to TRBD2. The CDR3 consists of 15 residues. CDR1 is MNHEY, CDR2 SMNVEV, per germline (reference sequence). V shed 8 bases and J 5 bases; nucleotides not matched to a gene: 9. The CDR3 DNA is TGTGCCAGCGGACTGACTAGCGGGGCATTAGATACGCAGTATTTT. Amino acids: CASGLTSGALDTQYF.

As DNA, the CDR3 is TGTGCCAGCAGCTTAGCAACGCTAGCGGGAGGGAGGAATGAGCAGTTCTTC. Translation: CASSLATLAGGRNEQFF. The rearrangement joins TRBV7-2 to TRBJ2-1; 12 bases align to TRBD2. The CDR3 extends over 17 amino acids. The V and J ends lost 0 bases and 7 bases, in that order; junction bases with no gene match: 7. Germline V gene data show CDR1 as SGHTA and CDR2 as FQGNSA.

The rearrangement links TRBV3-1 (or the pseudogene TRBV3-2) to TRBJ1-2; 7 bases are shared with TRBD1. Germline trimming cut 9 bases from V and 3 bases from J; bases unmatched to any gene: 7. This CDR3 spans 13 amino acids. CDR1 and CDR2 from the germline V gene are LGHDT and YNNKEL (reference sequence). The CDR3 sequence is CARIVGTDYGYTF. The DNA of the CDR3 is TGTGCCAGGATCGTTGGGACAGACTATGGCTACACCTTC.

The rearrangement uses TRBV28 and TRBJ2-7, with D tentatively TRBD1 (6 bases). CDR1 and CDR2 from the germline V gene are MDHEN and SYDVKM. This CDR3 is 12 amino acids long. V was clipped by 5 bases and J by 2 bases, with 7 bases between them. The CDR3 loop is CASSRTAYEQYF. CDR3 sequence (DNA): TGTGCCAGCAGTCGGACAGCCTACGAGCAGTACTTC. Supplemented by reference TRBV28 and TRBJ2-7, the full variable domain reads DVKVTQSSRYLVKRTGEKVFLECVQDMDHENMFWYRQDPGLGLRLIYFSYDVKMKEKGDIPEGYSVSREKKERFSLILESASTNQTSMYLCASSRTAYEQYFGPGTRLTVT.

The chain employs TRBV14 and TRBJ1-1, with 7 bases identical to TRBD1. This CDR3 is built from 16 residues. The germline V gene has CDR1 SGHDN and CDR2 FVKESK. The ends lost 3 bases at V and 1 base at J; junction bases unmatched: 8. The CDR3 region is CASSQGDRARNTEAFF. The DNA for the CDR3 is TGTGCCAGCAGCCAGGGAGACAGGGCCAGGAACACTGAAGCTTTCTTT.

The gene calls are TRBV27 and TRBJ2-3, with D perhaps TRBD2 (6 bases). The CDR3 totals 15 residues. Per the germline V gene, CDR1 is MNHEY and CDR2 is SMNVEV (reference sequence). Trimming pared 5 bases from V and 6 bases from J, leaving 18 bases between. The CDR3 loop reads CASSPFGGVGDTQYF. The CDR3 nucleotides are TGTGCCAGCAGTCCCTTCGGGGGAGTCGGGGATACGCAGTATTTT.